This TCR beta chain was captured in a study of T cell responses to AZD1222 COVID-19 vaccine. In the study overall: Doses given second, at about 4 or about 12 weeks, were pooled. Study-wide findings and caveats: Spike-specific TCR breadth and depth rose after two AZD1222 doses. The reported proportion of spike-specific TCRs targeting unmutated variant regions was nearly half. With dominance at 160-218 and 743-854, vaccine-associated CD4 TCRs spanned spike.

This CDR3 comprises 17 residues. Germline V gene data show CDR1 as SGHRS and CDR2 as YFSETQ. The V and J ends lost 2 bases and 4 bases, in that order; junction bases with no gene match: 11. With respect to this clone: Its antigen is currently unknown.

Repertoires were generated with immunoSEQ multiplex PCR, while TCRdb's copy carries only in-frame clones and drops some. Of 110,000 to 150,000 clones in the sample, roughly 92% were seen once. The source was peripheral blood, collected on day 0 of AZD1222 vaccination. This clonotype was sampled from an adult in good health. The chain employs TRBV5-1 and TRBJ1-2; 10 bases agree with TRBD1. The CDR3 DNA is TGCGCCAGCAGCTTACCACCGGGACAGGGGTTTGGCTATGGCTACACCTTC. It translates to CASSLPPGQGFGYGYTF.